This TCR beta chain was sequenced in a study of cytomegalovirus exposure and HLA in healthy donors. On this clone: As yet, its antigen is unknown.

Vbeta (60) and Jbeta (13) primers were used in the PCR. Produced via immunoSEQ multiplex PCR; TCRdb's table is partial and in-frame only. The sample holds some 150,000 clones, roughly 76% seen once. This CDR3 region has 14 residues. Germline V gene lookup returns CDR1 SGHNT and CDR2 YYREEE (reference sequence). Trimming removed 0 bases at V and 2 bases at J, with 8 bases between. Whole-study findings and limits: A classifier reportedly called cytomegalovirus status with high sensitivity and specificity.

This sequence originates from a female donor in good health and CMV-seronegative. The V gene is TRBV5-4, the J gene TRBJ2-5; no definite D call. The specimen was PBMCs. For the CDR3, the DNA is TGTGCCAGCAGCTTGGTTGGCACACAAGAGACCCAGTACTTC. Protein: CASSLVGTQETQYF.